Below, 3 T cell receptor beta chains from the same sample are listed, as sequenced in a study of response to subunit inactivated influenza vaccine. TCRdb passed the RT-PCR reads through MiXCR, listing each CDR3 protein once. The profile shows roughly 570,000 distinct CDR3 sequences, 10% to 15% of them singletons. Source: PBMCs from blood, taken roughly 45 days after vaccination. Receptors were obtained from a man over 45 who received an inactivated influenza vaccine.

In the case of this clonotype: A read error is possible here, since a much larger clone lies one base away. The V gene is TRBV10-3, the J gene TRBJ2-3, with D hard to call. The germline CDR1 and CDR2 sequences are ENHRY and SYGVKD. The CDR3 sequence is 15 residues long. The CDR3 nucleotides read TGTGGCATCAGTGAGTCCTACGTAAGCACAGATACGCAGTATTTT. Translation: CGISESYVSTDTQYF.

Concerning this clonotype itself: This may come from a read error, since a much larger clone is one base off. The V call is TRBV20-1, the J call TRBJ2-1, with 10 nucleotides matching TRBD2. The CDR3 spans 14 residues. Per germline, CDR1 DFQATT and CDR2 SNEGSKA (reference sequence). CDR3 sequence: CRVLAGETYNEQFF. The CDR3 nucleotides are TGCAGAGTTCTAGCGGGAGAAACCTACAATGAGCAGTTCTTC.

The table lists this clonotype with many counts. V gene TRBV12-3 or TRBV12-4 combines with J gene TRBJ2-1; D is unclear. The CDR3 is made up of 14 amino acids. The V end lost 3 bases, the J end lost 8 bases, and 14 bases lay between the germline ends. CDR3 DNA: TGTGCCAGCAGTTTGGCCGCCGGTCCTTATGAGCAGTTCTTC. It encodes CASSLAAGPYEQFF.